The present T cell receptor (beta chain) was sequenced within a study of OX40 agonist ivuxolimab in advanced cancers. With V trimmed by 5 bases and J by 4 bases, 6 bases remained unmatched. CDR3 length: 15 residues. Germline lookup yields CDR1 LGHNA and CDR2 YNFKEQ. A remark on this clone: Its antigen is currently unknown.

Study conclusions and caveats: Relative to CD4+, CD8+ T cells held more expanded clones on average.

The data were produced by immunoSEQ multiplex PCR, yet TCRdb's version contains in-frame clones alone and is incomplete. Of 75,000 to 90,000 clones in the sample, about 88% were seen once. The sequence was collected from an adult with an advanced solid tumor such as melanoma, head and neck, liver or kidney cancer. The sequencing here drew on CD4+ or CD8+ T cells sorted from blood, taken in a trial of the OX40 agonist ivuxolimab. The rearrangement links TRBV4-2 to TRBJ2-2; the match to TRBD1 covers 8 bases. The DNA of the CDR3 is TGTGCCAGCAGCTCTCGGGACAGGACCACCGGGGAGCTGTTTTTT. Encoded protein: CASSSRDRTTGELFF.